These 11 T cell receptor beta chains share one sample of origin, sequenced in a study of blood T cell repertoires in COVID-19. The table came from immunoSEQ multiplex PCR; TCRdb's copy has only in-frame clones and leaves some out. The sample has 25,000 to 30,000 clones; around 67% are singletons. The sequencing input was peripheral blood. The source of these receptors is a human donor in a cohort sampled during active COVID-19.

This clone was recorded once. The chain uses TRBV7-9 and TRBJ1-3; D remains ambiguous. V lost 0 bases to trimming and J lost 0 bases, with 9 bases between them. The CDR3 covers 16 residues. CDR1 is SEHNR, CDR2 FQNEAQ, per germline (reference sequence). The CDR3 DNA reads TGTGCCAGCAGCTTAGCGCCAGTTATCTCTGGAAACACCATATATTTT. This sequence encodes CASSLAPVISGNTIYF.

The CDR3 nucleotides read TGTGCCAGCAGCGTGGCCGCTCCGGGACGCCTATCAGGGGCCTCCTACAATGAGCAGTTCTTC. The encoded protein is CASSVAAPGRLSGASYNEQFF. The V and J genes are TRBV9 and TRBJ2-1; D may be TRBD1 (6 bases). The ends were cut back, 2 bases at V and 0 bases at J, with 27 bases in the middle. This CDR3 is built from 21 residues. Germline lookup yields CDR1 SGDLS and CDR2 YYNGEE.

The chain is built from TRBV4-3 and TRBJ2-7; D is unclear. CDR3 size: 15 residues. Germline CDR1 and CDR2: LGHNA and YSLEER. V was shortened by 0 bases and J by 3 bases, with 12 bases between the two germline ends. In nucleotides, the CDR3 is TGCGCCAGCAGCCAAGATCGCCAGGAAGTCTACGAGCAGTACTTC. Protein: CASSQDRQEVYEQYF.

V is TRBV5-1 and J is TRBJ1-2; 7 nucleotides match TRBD1. The germline CDR1 and CDR2 sequences are SGHRS and YFSETQ. This CDR3 comprises 14 residues. After removal of 0 bases from V and 2 bases from J, the junction contained 1 base not matched to a gene. The chain's CDR3 is CASSLGQGNYGYTF. The CDR3 region has the DNA TGCGCCAGCAGCTTGGGACAGGGAAACTATGGCTACACCTTC.

The CDR3 DNA reads TGCGCCAGGGGACAGCCTAACACTGAAGCTTTCTTT. Residues: CARGQPNTEAFF. V and J are TRBV10-1 and TRBJ1-1; 7 bases align to TRBD1. Trimming removed 9 bases from V and 2 bases from J; junction bases left unmatched: 3. The germline V gene has CDR1 WNHNN and CDR2 SYGVQD (reference sequence). The CDR3 consists of 12 residues.

J is TRBJ1-2 and V is TRBV5-6, with 7 bases that match TRBD1. CDR3 length: 14 amino acids. The V gene's germline CDR1 is SGHDT and CDR2 YYEEEE. The J segment lost 1 base and the V segment lost 2 bases, leaving 2 bases of the junction unmatched. CDR3: CASSLTGVNYGYTF. The CDR3 nucleotides read TGTGCCAGCAGCTTAACAGGGGTTAACTATGGCTACACCTTC.

The J gene is TRBJ2-3, the V gene TRBV3-1 (or the pseudogene TRBV3-2), with 8 bases matching TRBD1. This CDR3 contains 15 residues. Germline-derived CDR1 and CDR2 are LGHDT and YNNKEL (reference sequence). The junction had 9 bases not matched to a gene; V was cut back by 6 bases and J by 4 bases. Written as DNA, the CDR3 is TGTGCCAGCAGTCGACAGGGGAGTAGGGCAGATACGCAGTATTTT. It specifies CASSRQGSRADTQYF.

This chain joins TRBV5-4 and TRBJ2-1; D might be TRBD1 (5 bases). Germline lookup yields CDR1 SGHNT and CDR2 YYREEE (reference sequence). V was shortened by 0 bases and J by 4 bases, with 8 bases between the two germline ends. The CDR3 runs 14 residues. The CDR3 spells CASSLVGQYNEQFF. Here the CDR3 DNA reads TGTGCCAGCAGCTTGGTAGGACAATACAATGAGCAGTTCTTC.

Written as DNA, the CDR3 is TGTGCCAGCAGTGATGGGACAGGGGGCTCAACCCGCTATGGCTACACCTTC. Its protein product is CASSDGTGGSTRYGYTF. This rearrangement joins TRBV28 to TRBJ1-2; 12 positions match TRBD1. V was clipped by 5 bases and J by 4 bases; unmatched bases: 11. In germline, CDR1 is MDHEN, CDR2 SYDVKM. The CDR3 is 17 residues long.

The chain is built from TRBV19 and TRBJ2-1; 11 bases align to TRBD2. The CDR3 extends over 14 amino acids. After removal of 5 bases from V and 9 bases from J, the junction contained 6 bases not matched to a gene. The germline V gene has CDR1 LNHDA and CDR2 SQIVND (reference sequence). This chain's CDR3 is CASSLLAGVGEQFF. As DNA, the CDR3 is TGTGCCAGTAGTTTACTAGCGGGAGTCGGTGAGCAGTTCTTC.

The chain couples TRBV28 to TRBJ2-3, with D perhaps matching TRBD2 (6 bases). The CDR3 consists of 15 residues. The germline gives CDR1 MDHEN, CDR2 SYDVKM. The V end was cut by 8 bases, the J end by 0 bases, with 15 bases between. The CDR3 is CASLASSGSTDTQYF. The CDR3 DNA reads TGTGCCAGCCTAGCCTCAAGCGGGAGCACAGATACGCAGTATTTT.